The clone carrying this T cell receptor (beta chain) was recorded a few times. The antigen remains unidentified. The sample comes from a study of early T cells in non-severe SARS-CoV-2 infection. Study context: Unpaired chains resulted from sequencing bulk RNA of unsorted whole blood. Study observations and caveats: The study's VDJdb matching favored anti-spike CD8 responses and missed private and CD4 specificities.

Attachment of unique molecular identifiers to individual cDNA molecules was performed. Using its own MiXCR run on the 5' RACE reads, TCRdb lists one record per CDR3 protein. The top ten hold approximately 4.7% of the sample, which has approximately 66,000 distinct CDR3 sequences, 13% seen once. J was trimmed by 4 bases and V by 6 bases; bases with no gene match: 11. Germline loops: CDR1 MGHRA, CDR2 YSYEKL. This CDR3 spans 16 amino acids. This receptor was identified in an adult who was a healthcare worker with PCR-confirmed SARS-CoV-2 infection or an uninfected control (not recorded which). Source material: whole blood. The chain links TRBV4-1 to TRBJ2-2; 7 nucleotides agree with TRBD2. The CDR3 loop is CASSRVGAGVTGELFF. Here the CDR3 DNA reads TGCGCCAGCAGTCGGGTAGGGGCGGGAGTCACCGGGGAGCTGTTTTTT.